The source of this T cell receptor beta chain is a study of CD8 T cells in Susac syndrome. The germline V and J ends were trimmed by 7 bases and 5 bases, with 19 bases remaining between them. The germline gives CDR1 SQVTM, CDR2 ANQGSEA. There are 14 residues in the CDR3. Sequencing of TCR beta drew on CD8+ and CD4+ T cells from blood. The RNA input was roughly 0.5 to 1 ug, and it was reverse transcribed with random hexamers. Multiplex PCR with immunoSEQ amplified the TCR beta CDR3 across 54 Vbeta and 13 Jbeta. From the immunoSEQ multiplex PCR reads, TCRdb called clonotypes with MiXCR, one entry per CDR3 protein. The repertoire holds more than 150,000 distinct CDR3 sequences, with about 94% as singletons.

The sequenced sample consisted of CD8+ T cells from PBMCs. The sequence came from a human donor with multiple sclerosis. The chain couples TRBV29-1 to TRBJ2-3, with a weak D call TRBD1 (6 bases). In DNA, the CDR3 is TGCAGCGGGGGGACATCTCGGTATAAAGATACGCAGTATTTT. Protein: CSGGTSRYKDTQYF.